The 21 T cell receptor beta chains presented below share a single source sample, sequenced in a study of OX40 agonist ivuxolimab in advanced cancers. TCRdb's copy holds only in-frame clones and misses some; the assay was immunoSEQ multiplex PCR. Of 55,000 to 70,000 clones in the sample, around 85% were seen once. This material consisted of CD4+ or CD8+ T cells sorted from blood, taken in a trial of the OX40 agonist ivuxolimab. The receptors stem from an adult with an advanced solid tumor such as melanoma, head and neck, liver or kidney cancer.

The chain employs TRBV7-9 and TRBJ1-1; no definite D call. Germline-derived CDR1 and CDR2 are SEHNR and FQNEAQ (reference sequence). The CDR3 runs to 11 residues. V lost 3 bases to trimming and J lost 5 bases, with 4 bases between them. The CDR3 loop is CASSLVTEAFF. DNA for the CDR3: TGTGCCAGCAGCTTGGTGACTGAAGCTTTCTTT.

The rearrangement links TRBV19 to TRBJ2-2; the match to TRBD2 covers 12 bases. In germline, CDR1 is LNHDA, CDR2 SQIVND (reference sequence). The CDR3 totals 17 residues. J was trimmed by 5 bases and V by 1 base; bases with no gene match: 5. This CDR3 is CASSIAWGTSGTGELFF. The DNA of the CDR3 is TGTGCCAGTAGTATAGCCTGGGGGACTAGCGGGACCGGGGAGCTGTTTTTT.

The gene calls are TRBV4-1 and TRBJ2-7; D is perhaps TRBD2 (7 bases). Germline CDR1 reads MGHRA; CDR2 reads YSYEKL. This CDR3 region has 15 residues. Trimming took off 3 bases at V and 7 bases at J, with 19 bases between the two ends. CDR3 bases: TGCGCCAGCAGCCAGAGGGGGGGGGCTATAGAGGAGCAGTACTTC. Translation: CASSQRGGAIEEQYF.

V usage is TRBV7-6 and J usage is TRBJ1-1, with no clear D. With 5 bases removed from V and 1 base from J, the gap between germline ends came to 11 bases. The CDR3 is made up of 14 amino acids. The germline CDR1 and CDR2 sequences are SGHVS and FNYEAQ. The CDR3 coding sequence is TGTGCCAGCAGCCCCATGGCTGCGAACACTGAAGCTTTCTTT. Its protein is CASSPMAANTEAFF.

This clone was detected only a few times. The sample holds other DNA sequences that translate to the same CDR3. V gene TRBV9 combines with J gene TRBJ2-3; weak D call: TRBD2 (5 bases). This CDR3 contains 15 residues. Trimming left V 2 bases short and J 1 base short, with 11 bases between. Per germline, CDR1 SGDLS and CDR2 YYNGEE. CDR3 nucleotide sequence: TGTGCCAGCAGCGTTCGCGGGTCGGGCACAGATACGCAGTATTTT. This gives the protein CASSVRGSGTDTQYF. Filled out from reference TRBV9 and TRBJ2-3, the complete variable domain reads DSGVTQTPKHLITATGQRVTLRCSPRSGDLSVYWYQQSLDQGLQFLIQYYNGEERAKGNILERFSAQQFPDLHSELNLSSLELGDSALYFCASSVRGSGTDTQYFGPGTRLTVL.

This chain connects TRBV12-5 to TRBJ1-1, with TRBD1 as a possible D gene (6 bases). This CDR3 has 13 residues. Germline loops: CDR1 LGHNT, CDR2 FRNRAP. The V end lost 8 bases, the J end lost 1 base, and 11 bases lay between the germline ends. The CDR3 here is CASSGTPNTEAFF. The CDR3 nucleotides are TGTGCTAGTTCCGGGACACCGAACACTGAAGCTTTCTTT. The variable domain in full, completed from reference TRBV12-5 and TRBJ1-1, reads DARVTQTPRHKVTEMGQEVTMRCQPILGHNTVFWYRQTMMQGLELLAYFRNRAPLDDSGMPKDRFSAEMPDATLATLKIQPSEPRDSAVYFCASSGTPNTEAFFGQGTRLTVV.

V is TRBV7-2 and J is TRBJ2-5; D perhaps matches TRBD2 (6 bases). This CDR3 is built from 15 residues. Germline CDR1 is SGHTA and CDR2 is FQGNSA. V dropped 3 bases and J dropped 1 base, with 12 bases sitting between them. CDR3 DNA: TGTGCCAGCAGCTTCTACGCGGGACCCCAAGAGACCCAGTACTTC. Residues: CASSFYAGPQETQYF.

J is TRBJ2-3 and V is TRBV7-2; D gene uncertain. Trimming shortened V by 3 bases and J by 2 bases, and 6 bases separated the two germline ends. The CDR3 contains 13 residues. Germline V CDR1 and CDR2: SGHTA, FQGNSA. Here the CDR3 reads CASSFPNTDTQYF. CDR3 sequence (DNA): TGTGCCAGCAGCTTCCCCAACACAGATACGCAGTATTTT. Drawing the rest from reference TRBV7-2 and TRBJ2-3, the complete variable domain is GAGVSQSPSNKVTEKGKDVELRCDPISGHTALYWYRQSLGQGLEFLIYFQGNSAPDKSGLPSDRFSAERTGGSVSTLTIQRTQQEDSAVYLCASSFPNTDTQYFGPGTRLTVL.

The chain links TRBV11-3 to TRBJ2-1, with 15 nucleotides matching TRBD2. V gave up 4 bases and J gave up 9 bases; unmatched junction bases: 4. This CDR3 has 15 amino acids. Germline values: CDR1 SGHNT, CDR2 YENEEA. The CDR3 DNA follows: TGTGCCAGCAGCTCGGGACTAGCGGGGGGAGGTGAGCAGTTCTTC. Its translation is CASSSGLAGGGEQFF.

The chain uses TRBV7-9 and TRBJ2-7; tentatively, D is TRBD1 or TRBD2 (5 bases each). CDR1 SEHNR and CDR2 FQNEAQ come from the germline V gene (reference sequence). The length of the CDR3 is 14 residues. V was pared by 1 base and J by 3 bases, with 10 bases between. The CDR3 DNA sequence: TGTGCCAGCAGCTTAGAAGGGACCAACTACGAGCAGTACTTC. This encodes CASSLEGTNYEQYF.

This chain uses TRBV6-5 with TRBJ1-4; 7 nucleotides match TRBD1. The trim removed 6 bases at V and 8 bases at J, leaving 12 bases unmatched. Germline assignment: CDR1 MNHEY and CDR2 SVGAGI. There are 15 residues in the CDR3. DNA of the CDR3: TGTGCCAGCAGGCGGCAGAGACAGGGTCGGGAAAAACTGTTTTTT. Residues: CASRRQRQGREKLFF.

The chain couples TRBV7-9 to TRBJ1-1; a possible D gene is TRBD1 (5 bases). CDR3 length equals 15 residues. Germline CDR1 SEHNR, CDR2 FQNEAQ (reference sequence). The germline V and J ends were trimmed by 1 base and 0 bases, with 9 bases remaining between them. This CDR3 reads CASSLGGTVNTEAFF. The CDR3 nucleotides are TGTGCCAGCAGCTTAGGGGGGACGGTGAACACTGAAGCTTTCTTT.

J is TRBJ1-2 and V is TRBV7-2; D gene ambiguous. The ends were cut back, 1 base at V and 5 bases at J, with 11 bases in the middle. Germline lookup yields CDR1 SGHTA and CDR2 FQGNSA. The CDR3 totals 14 residues. Here the CDR3 reads CASSLEDFTYGYTF. CDR3 DNA sequence: TGTGCCAGCAGCTTAGAGGATTTTACGTATGGCTACACCTTC.

The CDR3 DNA sequence: TGTGCCAGCAGTTACTTCCCAGGGAGTAATTCACCCCTCCACTTT. Translation gives CASSYFPGSNSPLHF. The genes are TRBV6-6 and TRBJ1-6, with D tentatively TRBD1 (5 bases). CDR3 size: 15 residues. CDR1 and CDR2 from the germline V gene are MNHNY and SVGAGI (reference sequence). V was pared by 1 base and J by 6 bases, with 10 bases between.

V is TRBV23-1 and J is TRBJ1-6; 10 bases are shared with TRBD1. TRBV23-1 carries the ORF label, with uncertain function. This CDR3 is built from 16 residues. V was pared by 8 bases and J by 5 bases, with 9 bases of the junction left unmatched. DNA of the CDR3: TGCGCCAGCGTGTACCGGGACAGGGGCCATAATTCACCCCTCCACTTT. This encodes CASVYRDRGHNSPLHF.

The V and J genes are TRBV28 and TRBJ1-5; possible D gene TRBD1, 6 bases. Germline CDR1 and CDR2: MDHEN and SYDVKM. With 8 bases removed from V and 4 bases from J, the gap between germline ends came to 12 bases. This CDR3 is built from 13 residues. CDR3: CASEGGVNQPQHF. CDR3 DNA: TGTGCCAGCGAGGGGGGAGTTAATCAGCCCCAGCATTTT.

This chain links TRBV7-6 with TRBJ2-5; D is unresolved. The CDR3 loop spans 12 amino acids. Germline V CDR1 and CDR2: SGHVS, FNYEAQ. V dropped 5 bases and J dropped 0 bases, with 4 bases sitting between them. The CDR3 spells CASSPHQETQYF. In DNA, the CDR3 is TGTGCCAGCAGCCCTCACCAAGAGACCCAGTACTTC.

V usage is TRBV28 and J usage is TRBJ1-5; D call uncertain. Germline CDR1 reads MDHEN; CDR2 reads SYDVKM. This CDR3 has 16 residues. Trimming removed 2 bases from V and 0 bases from J, with 11 bases in between. The CDR3 spells CASSLIRAYSNQPQHF. The DNA of the CDR3 is TGTGCCAGCAGTTTAATCCGGGCCTATAGCAATCAGCCCCAGCATTTT. Combining the CDR3 with reference TRBV28 and TRBJ1-5 gives the whole variable domain DVKVTQSSRYLVKRTGEKVFLECVQDMDHENMFWYRQDPGLGLRLIYFSYDVKMKEKGDIPEGYSVSREKKERFSLILESASTNQTSMYLCASSLIRAYSNQPQHFGDGTRLSIL.

V gene TRBV10-3 combines with J gene TRBJ1-5; D unresolved. This CDR3 spans 12 amino acids. Germline CDR1 and CDR2: ENHRY and SYGVKD. V gave up 0 bases and J gave up 7 bases, with 4 bases separating them. CDR3 nucleotides: TGTGCCATCAGTGAGTCTGAGCAGCCCCAGCATTTT. This translates into CAISESEQPQHF.

Note on this clone: At one of its ends the junction is not consistent with the germline gene, which may arise from a read error. The chain couples TRBV7-2 to TRBJ2-1, with TRBD1 identical over 8 bases. This CDR3 comprises 15 residues. CDR1 SGHTA and CDR2 FQGNSA come from the germline V gene. CDR3 DNA sequence: TGTGCCAGCACCTTAACGCCGAGACAGGGGAGTGAGCAGTTCTTC. This gives the protein CASTLTPRQGSEQFF.

V and J are TRBV7-8 and TRBJ2-7; possibly TRBD2 for D (5 bases). The CDR3 covers 13 residues. The germline V gene has CDR1 SGHVS and CDR2 FQNEAQ. Trimming shortened V by 4 bases and J by 7 bases, and 14 bases separated the two germline ends. The DNA of the CDR3 is TGTGCCAGCAGCTCTTTTCGATCGGGGGAGCAGTACTTC. Translation: CASSSFRSGEQYF.